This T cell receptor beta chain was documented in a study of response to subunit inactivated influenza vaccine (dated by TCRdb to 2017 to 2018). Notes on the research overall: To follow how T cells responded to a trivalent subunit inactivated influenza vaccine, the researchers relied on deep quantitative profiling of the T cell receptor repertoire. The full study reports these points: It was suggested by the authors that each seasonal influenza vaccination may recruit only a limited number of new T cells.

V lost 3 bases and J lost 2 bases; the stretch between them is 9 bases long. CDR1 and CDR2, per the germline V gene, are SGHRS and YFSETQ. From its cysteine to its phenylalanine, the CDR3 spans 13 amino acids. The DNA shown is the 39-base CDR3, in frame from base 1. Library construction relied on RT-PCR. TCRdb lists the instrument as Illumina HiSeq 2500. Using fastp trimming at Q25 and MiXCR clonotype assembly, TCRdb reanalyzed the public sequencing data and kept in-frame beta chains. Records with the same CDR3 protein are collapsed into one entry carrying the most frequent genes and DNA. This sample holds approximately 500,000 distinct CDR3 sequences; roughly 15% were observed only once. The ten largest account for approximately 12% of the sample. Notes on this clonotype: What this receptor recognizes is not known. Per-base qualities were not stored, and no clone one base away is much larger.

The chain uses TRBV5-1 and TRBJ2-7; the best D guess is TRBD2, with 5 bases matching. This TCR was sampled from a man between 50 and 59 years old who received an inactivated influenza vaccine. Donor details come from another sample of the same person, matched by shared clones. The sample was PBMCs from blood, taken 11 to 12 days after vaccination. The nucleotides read TGCGCCAGCAGCTCCCACGGGACCTACGAGCAGTACTTC. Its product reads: CASSSHGTYEQYF.